What follows are 16 T cell receptor beta chains derived from one specimen sequenced in a study of human T cells and chemical hapten exposure. MiXCR was run by TCRdb on the RACE reads, yielding one entry per CDR3 protein. The data contain 80,000 to 100,000 distinct CDR3 sequences, roughly 7.1% of them singletons. Time point given: patch test 1, 2 weeks after DPC sensitization. Treatment reported: therapeutic diphenylcyclopropenone sensitization with weekly scalp DPC. Sample: whole blood, taken in connection with sensitization to the hapten diphenylcyclopropenone (DPC). The receptors were gathered from a woman aged 25 to 39 with alopecia areata. Some clones in this sample may be carry-over from other donors' samples.

This clonotype was picked up many times. The rearrangement uses TRBV20-1 and TRBJ2-2; TRBD2 matches 8 bases. Germline values: CDR1 DFQATT, CDR2 SNEGSKA (reference sequence). Losses at the gene ends were 0 bases for V and 4 bases for J; bases not matched to a gene: 10. This CDR3 spans 17 amino acids. Written as DNA, the CDR3 is TGCAGTGCTAGAGATCGGCGAATAGCGGGGAGCACCGGGGAGCTGTTTTTT. Residues: CSARDRRIAGSTGELFF.

The chain couples TRBV11-1 to TRBJ2-6; either TRBD1 or TRBD2 may supply D (5 bases each). V shed 5 bases and J shed 4 bases, with 12 bases lying between them. CDR1 and CDR2 (germline): SGHAT, FQDESV (reference sequence). The CDR3 has 15 amino acids. The CDR3: CASSPGTNGANVLTF. The CDR3, as DNA: TGTGCCAGCAGCCCCGGGACGAACGGGGCCAACGTCCTGACTTTC.

The chain is built from TRBV5-6 and TRBJ2-6, with D unclear. CDR3 length equals 17 residues. V was shortened by 0 bases and J by 0 bases, with 10 bases between the two germline ends. Germline loops: CDR1 SGHDT, CDR2 YYEEEE. The CDR3 loop reads CASSLVPAASGANVLTF. For the CDR3, the DNA is TGTGCCAGCAGCTTGGTGCCAGCCGCCTCTGGGGCCAACGTCCTGACTTTC. The full variable domain, in which reference TRBV5-6 and TRBJ2-6 provide the parts outside the CDR3, is DAGVTQSPTHLIKTRGQQVTLRCSPKSGHDTVSWYQQALGQGPQFIFQYYEEEERQRGNFPDRFSGHQFPNYSSELNVNALLLGDSALYLCASSLVPAASGANVLTFGAGSRLTVL.

At least ten counts were recorded for this clonotype. This chain joins TRBV25-1 and TRBJ2-1; D may be TRBD2 (5 bases). The CDR3 totals 15 residues. The germline gives CDR1 MGHDK, CDR2 SYGVNS. The V and J ends lost 3 bases and 0 bases respectively, with 9 bases between them. CDR3 sequence: CASSDFRDSYNEQFF. The CDR3 nucleotides are TGTGCCAGCAGTGATTTCCGGGACTCCTACAATGAGCAGTTCTTC.

This clonotype came up many times. The V call is TRBV12-3 or TRBV12-4, the J call TRBJ2-5, with 7 bases matching TRBD1. Unmatched junction bases numbered 4, after V lost 6 bases and J lost 0 bases. CDR3 size: 14 residues. The CDR3 here is CASSQQGYQETQYF. The CDR3 nucleotides read TGTGCCAGCAGCCAACAGGGGTACCAAGAGACCCAGTACTTC.

A remark on this clonotype: A much larger clone lies one base from this, so it may be a read error. The chain links TRBV7-9 to TRBJ1-1, with 10 bases matching TRBD1. Looked up from germline, CDR1 is SEHNR and CDR2 is FQNEAQ (reference sequence). CDR3 length: 15 residues. The CDR3 region has the DNA TGTGCCACCTCACCGGGACAGGGGCCTAACACTGAAACTTTCTTT. This codes for CATSPGQGPNTETFF.

This clonotype has only a few counts. The chain links TRBV7-2 to TRBJ1-2, with TRBD1 as a possible D gene (6 bases). The CDR3 has 13 residues. The V and J ends lost 1 base and 4 bases respectively, with 7 bases between them. Germline V gene sequence: CDR1 SGHTA, CDR2 FQGNSA. For the CDR3, the DNA is TGTGCCAGCAGCTTAGGGACAGCCTATGGCTACACCTTC. This sequence encodes CASSLGTAYGYTF.

This chain links TRBV7-2 with TRBJ2-1; TRBD2 agrees at 7 bases. The V gene end was trimmed by 3 bases and the J gene end by 7 bases; junction bases not matched to a gene: 9. CDR1 is SGHTA, CDR2 FQGNSA, per germline. The CDR3 is 15 amino acids. The DNA of the CDR3 is TGTGCCAGCAGCTTTTCACTAGCGTTAAGGAATGAGCAGTTCTTC. Residues: CASSFSLALRNEQFF. Together with reference TRBV7-2 and TRBJ2-1, the CDR3 gives the full variable domain: GAGVSQSPSNKVTEKGKDVELRCDPISGHTALYWYRQSLGQGLEFLIYFQGNSAPDKSGLPSDRFSAERTGGSVSTLTIQRTQQEDSAVYLCASSFSLALRNEQFFGPGTRLTVL.

V is TRBV4-1 and J is TRBJ1-1; 8 nucleotides line up with TRBD1. The CDR3 has 17 residues. V was pared by 2 bases and J by 0 bases, with 8 bases of the junction left unmatched. Germline loops: CDR1 MGHRA, CDR2 YSYEKL. The CDR3 sequence: CASSQSRGPWMNTEAFF. Here the CDR3 DNA reads TGCGCCAGCAGCCAAAGCAGGGGGCCGTGGATGAACACTGAAGCTTTCTTT.

This chain links TRBV5-8 with TRBJ2-2; possibly TRBD1 for D (5 bases). Germline loops: CDR1 SGHTS, CDR2 YDEGEE. CDR3 size: 15 residues. Trimming removed 4 bases at V and 3 bases at J, with 13 bases between. The CDR3 loop reads CASSPGNVDTGELFF. CDR3 DNA sequence: TGTGCCAGCAGCCCAGGGAATGTTGACACCGGGGAGCTGTTTTTT.

This clonotype was seen many times. The rearrangement joins TRBV29-1 to TRBJ2-7; the D is unclear. Germline-derived CDR1 and CDR2 are SQVTM and ANQGSEA. The ends were cut back, 4 bases at V and 2 bases at J, with 9 bases in the middle. The CDR3 extends over 12 amino acids. CDR3 region: CSVASEPYEQYF. The CDR3 DNA follows: TGCAGCGTTGCCAGCGAGCCCTACGAGCAGTACTTC.

This clonotype was counted many times. The chain has TRBV6-5 and TRBJ1-2, with no clear D. Germline lookup yields CDR1 MNHEY and CDR2 SVGAGI. This CDR3 has 13 amino acids. V lost 4 bases to trimming and J lost 2 bases, with 8 bases between them. The DNA for the CDR3 is TGTGCCAGCAGTTCCATGGCAAACTATGGCTACACCTTC. Protein sequence: CASSSMANYGYTF.

V and J are TRBV7-2 and TRBJ1-1; no reliable D call. V was cut by 8 bases and J by 2 bases, with 12 bases left in between. The length of the CDR3 is 13 residues. Germline V lookup: CDR1 SGHTA, CDR2 FQGNSA. For the CDR3, the DNA is TGTGCCAGCTATAGTCCTCCTAACACTGAAGCTTTCTTT. This encodes CASYSPPNTEAFF.

This clonotype was detected many times. The chain uses TRBV18 and TRBJ1-6; a possible D gene is TRBD1 (6 bases). The CDR3 covers 15 residues. The V gene lost 5 bases and the J gene lost 6 bases, with 14 bases spanning the gap. CDR1 and CDR2 from the germline V gene are KGHSH and LQKENI. As DNA, the CDR3 is TGTGCCAGCTCAGTAAATGGGGGCTCTAATTCACCCCTCCACTTT. This translates into CASSVNGGSNSPLHF.

This clonotype turned up a few times. This chain uses TRBV5-6 with TRBJ1-1; D is perhaps TRBD1 (6 bases). Looked up from germline, CDR1 is SGHDT and CDR2 is YYEEEE. V gave up 4 bases and J gave up 3 bases, with 10 bases separating them. The CDR3 is 13 amino acids. The CDR3 DNA follows: TGTGCCAGCAGCCCGGACAGCTACACTGAAGCTTTCTTT. Residues: CASSPDSYTEAFF.

This clonotype was observed a few times. The V gene is TRBV5-1, the J gene TRBJ1-1; D perhaps matches TRBD1 (6 bases). The V gene's germline CDR1 is SGHRS and CDR2 YFSETQ. The germline V and J ends were trimmed by 0 bases and 3 bases, with 18 bases remaining between them. This CDR3 contains 17 residues. DNA for the CDR3: TGCGCCAGCAGCTTGGCCGTGCAGGGAGGGGGTTACACTGAAGCTTTCTTT. It yields the protein CASSLAVQGGGYTEAFF. Full variable domain (outside the CDR3, taken from reference TRBV5-1 and TRBJ1-1): KAGVTQTPRYLIKTRGQQVTLSCSPISGHRSVSWYQQTPGQGLQFLFEYFSETQRNKGNFPGRFSGRQFSNSRSEMNVSTLELGDSALYLCASSLAVQGGGYTEAFFGQGTRLTVV.